The next 20 T cell receptor beta chains were all read from a single sample in a study of shared clonotypes between healthy human individuals. Repertoires were generated with immunoSEQ multiplex PCR, while TCRdb's copy carries only in-frame clones and drops some. The profile shows roughly 2,500,000 clones, 93% of them singletons. Source material: naive CD4+ T cells from PBMCs. Described subset: CD45RA+ positively selected. All receptors derive from a man aged 18 to 29 in good health. Some clones in this sample may be carry-over from other donors' samples.

The rearrangement links TRBV7-9 to TRBJ2-7; D is unclear. V was pared by 5 bases and J by 0 bases, with 8 bases between. Germline V gene sequence: CDR1 SEHNR, CDR2 FQNEAQ (reference sequence). The CDR3 has 13 residues. The CDR3 here is CASSPDTSYEQYF. Here the CDR3 DNA reads TGTGCCAGCAGCCCCGACACCTCCTACGAGCAGTACTTC. Together with reference TRBV7-9 and TRBJ2-7, the CDR3 gives the full variable domain: DTGVSQNPRHKITKRGQNVTFRCDPISEHNRLYWYRQTLGQGPEFLTYFQNEAQLEKSRLLSDRFSAERPKGSFSTLEIQRTEQGDSAMYLCASSPDTSYEQYFGPGTRLTVT.

The chain links TRBV18 to TRBJ2-3, with TRBD2 matching over 10 bases. Germline assignment: CDR1 KGHSH and CDR2 LQKENI. V dropped 5 bases and J dropped 3; count of bases not matched to a gene: 5. The CDR3 covers 15 residues. CDR3 loop: CASSAGTSVTDTQYF. Written as DNA, the CDR3 is TGTGCCAGCTCAGCCGGGACTAGCGTTACAGATACGCAGTATTTT.

The chain recombines TRBV28 with TRBJ2-7; D remains ambiguous. V gave up 1 base and J gave up 0 bases, with 7 bases separating them. This CDR3 is built from 14 residues. The germline V gene encodes CDR1 MDHEN and CDR2 SYDVKM. CDR3 nucleotide sequence: TGTGCCAGCAGTTTATTAGCCTACTCCTACGAGCAGTACTTC. Translating it yields CASSLLAYSYEQYF. The full variable domain, rest sourced from reference TRBV28 and TRBJ2-7, is DVKVTQSSRYLVKRTGEKVFLECVQDMDHENMFWYRQDPGLGLRLIYFSYDVKMKEKGDIPEGYSVSREKKERFSLILESASTNQTSMYLCASSLLAYSYEQYFGPGTRLTVT.

This clone came up a few times. The rearrangement links TRBV5-1 to TRBJ2-2; possibly TRBD1 for D (6 bases). The CDR3 length is 14 residues. In germline, CDR1 is SGHRS, CDR2 YFSETQ. Trimming pared 4 bases from V and 2 bases from J, leaving 9 bases between. CDR3 sequence (DNA): TGCGCCAGCAGCCCGGGACATAACACCGGGGAGCTGTTTTTT. It translates to CASSPGHNTGELFF. Together with reference TRBV5-1 and TRBJ2-2, the CDR3 gives the full variable domain: KAGVTQTPRYLIKTRGQQVTLSCSPISGHRSVSWYQQTPGQGLQFLFEYFSETQRNKGNFPGRFSGRQFSNSRSEMNVSTLELGDSALYLCASSPGHNTGELFFGEGSRLTVL.

V usage is TRBV19 and J usage is TRBJ1-1; D is undetermined. Germline CDR1 LNHDA, CDR2 SQIVND (reference sequence). V was clipped by 6 bases and J by 1 base, with 12 bases between them. This CDR3 is built from 14 residues. The CDR3 DNA reads as TGTGCCAGTAGAGACCTACACGGGAACACTGAAGCTTTCTTT. This translates into CASRDLHGNTEAFF.

The chain carries TRBV28 and TRBJ1-4; TRBD1 matches 8 bases. This CDR3 has 14 residues. The trim removed 5 bases at V and 4 bases at J, leaving 3 bases unmatched. Germline assignment: CDR1 MDHEN and CDR2 SYDVKM. CDR3 bases: TGTGCCAGCAGTGGACAGGGCTTTAATGAAAAACTGTTTTTT. Encoded protein: CASSGQGFNEKLFF.

The chain carries TRBV19 and TRBJ1-2; perhaps TRBD1 as D (6 bases). Germline CDR1 is LNHDA and CDR2 is SQIVND (reference sequence). Trimming left V 4 bases short and J 9 bases short, with 15 bases between. The CDR3 has 13 residues. The CDR3 here is CASSTPAGASYTF. Written as DNA, the CDR3 is TGTGCCAGTAGTACCCCGGCAGGGGCAAGCTACACCTTC. The entire variable domain, with the rest obtained from reference TRBV19 and TRBJ1-2, is as follows: DGGITQSPKYLFRKEGQNVTLSCEQNLNHDAMYWYRQDPGQGLRLIYYSQIVNDFQKGDIAEGYSVSREKKESFPLTVTSAQKNPTAFYLCASSTPAGASYTFGSGTRLTVV.

This clone was seen a single time. The chain recombines TRBV5-6 with TRBJ2-7, with D possibly TRBD1 on 5 matching bases. CDR1 SGHDT and CDR2 YYEEEE come from the germline V gene. The CDR3 loop spans 15 amino acids. V was cut by 5 bases and J by 0 bases, with 15 bases left in between. As DNA, the CDR3 is TGTGCCAGCAGTTTTAGACAGTCTTCCTCCTACGAGCAGTACTTC. Its protein is CASSFRQSSSYEQYF.

CDR3 loop: CSVQQILAANEQFF. The CDR3 DNA reads as TGCAGCGTTCAACAAATTCTAGCGGCCAATGAGCAGTTCTTC. The chain links TRBV29-1 to TRBJ2-1; 7 bases are shared with TRBD2. The CDR3 is 14 amino acids. The germline CDR1 and CDR2 sequences are SQVTM and ANQGSEA. V was pared by 5 bases and J by 6 bases, with 10 bases of the junction left unmatched.

The J gene is TRBJ2-7, the V gene TRBV6-6; TRBD1 matches 9 bases. The V and J ends lost 11 bases and 3 bases, in that order; junction bases with no gene match: 11. Germline CDR1 reads MNHNY; CDR2 reads SVGAGI (reference sequence). This CDR3 is 14 amino acids long. CDR3 sequence: CASNGDRDIYEQYF. CDR3 nucleotide sequence: TGTGCCTCGAACGGGGACAGGGACATCTACGAGCAGTACTTC.

The CDR3 spells CASRRGRGGSGTEAFF. CDR3 bases: TGTGCCAGTAGACGGGGCAGGGGAGGATCGGGCACTGAAGCTTTCTTT. V gene TRBV19 combines with J gene TRBJ1-1, with D maybe TRBD1 (6 bases). Trimming cost V 6 bases and J 4 bases, with 21 bases left between them. The germline V gene has CDR1 LNHDA and CDR2 SQIVND (reference sequence). This CDR3 contains 16 residues.

V and J are TRBV5-4 and TRBJ2-1, with D tentatively TRBD2 (6 bases). Trimming took 1 base from V and 10 from J, leaving 15 bases between them. Germline CDR1 SGHNT, CDR2 YYREEE (reference sequence). The CDR3 totals 14 residues. The CDR3 is CASSLNLQGGEQFF. The CDR3 DNA reads TGTGCCAGCAGCTTGAATCTCCAGGGAGGCGAGCAGTTCTTC.

This rearrangement joins TRBV27 to TRBJ1-1; TRBD1 aligns across 7 bases. CDR1 and CDR2 (germline): MNHEY, SMNVEV (reference sequence). This CDR3 spans 14 amino acids. V shed 8 bases and J 0 bases; nucleotides not matched to a gene: 6. The CDR3 DNA follows: TGTGCCAGCCGACAGGGAGGAATGAACACTGAAGCTTTCTTT. Protein product: CASRQGGMNTEAFF.

The chain uses TRBV10-1 and TRBJ1-1; possible D gene TRBD1, 6 bases. CDR1 WNHNN and CDR2 SYGVQD come from the germline V gene (reference sequence). The length of the CDR3 is 15 residues. V dropped 2 bases and J dropped 0 bases, with 10 bases sitting between them. This CDR3 is CASSETGAVNTEAFF. The CDR3 region has the DNA TGCGCCAGCAGTGAGACGGGGGCTGTGAACACTGAAGCTTTCTTT.

This clone appeared a few times. The rearrangement joins TRBV6-5 to TRBJ1-1, with D unclear. The CDR3 covers 14 residues. Trimming cost V 6 bases and J 1 base, with 12 bases left between them. Looked up from germline, CDR1 is MNHEY and CDR2 is SVGAGI. The chain's CDR3 is CASSSRSGNTEAFF. CDR3 coding DNA: TGTGCCAGCAGCTCCCGGAGCGGGAACACTGAAGCTTTCTTT.

The gene calls are TRBV7-8 and TRBJ2-4; D may be TRBD2 (5 bases). This CDR3 contains 15 residues. In germline, CDR1 is SGHVS, CDR2 FQNEAQ. The V end was cut by 1 base, the J end by 3 bases, with 10 bases between. For the CDR3, the DNA is TGTGCCAGCAGCTTAGTGAGGGATCTCAAAAACATTCAGTACTTC. Translating it yields CASSLVRDLKNIQYF.

The chain carries TRBV9 and TRBJ2-5; maybe TRBD1 (6 bases). V dropped 0 bases and J dropped 5 bases, with 17 bases sitting between them. Germline CDR1 reads SGDLS; CDR2 reads YYNGEE. This CDR3 comprises 16 residues. CDR3 amino acids: CASSVVPPTGRETQYF. In DNA, the CDR3 is TGTGCCAGCAGCGTAGTCCCCCCAACAGGGCGGGAGACCCAGTACTTC.

The chain uses TRBV12-5 and TRBJ2-1, with TRBD2 as a possible D gene (6 bases). CDR1 and CDR2 from the germline V gene are LGHNT and FRNRAP. V lost 2 bases to trimming and J lost 2 bases, with 16 bases between them. The CDR3 is 17 residues long. CDR3 in amino acids: CASGLRLGTVAYNEQFF. CDR3 in DNA: TGTGCTAGTGGTTTGCGTCTCGGGACTGTAGCCTACAATGAGCAGTTCTTC.

The chain combines TRBV25-1 with TRBJ2-3; possible D gene TRBD2, 6 bases. This CDR3 comprises 15 residues. Trimming pared 4 bases from V and 1 base from J, leaving 12 bases between. Germline lookup yields CDR1 MGHDK and CDR2 SYGVNS. The CDR3 spells CASSGFSGGTDTQYF. The CDR3 DNA reads TGTGCCAGCAGTGGGTTTAGCGGCGGCACAGATACGCAGTATTTT.

This chain links TRBV15 with TRBJ1-5; D uncertain. Germline lookup yields CDR1 LNHNV and CDR2 YYDKDF (reference sequence). This CDR3 is 15 amino acids long. V shed 0 bases and J shed 0 bases, with 6 bases lying between them. DNA of the CDR3: TGTGCCACCAGCAGAGAAAATTTTAGCAATCAGCCCCAGCATTTT. Protein product: CATSRENFSNQPQHF.